This TCR beta chain comes out of a study of T-cell reconstitution after alpha-beta-depleted transplantation in children. During its preparation, the TCRbeta library received unique molecular identifiers. A single record per CDR3 protein comes from TCRdb applying MiXCR to the PCR reads. This repertoire shows 210,000 or so distinct CDR3 sequences, 11% found once; its top ten account for approximately 30%. This CDR3 is 17 amino acids long. Germline CDR1 and CDR2: DFQATT and SNEGSKA (reference sequence). V shed 1 base and J 0 bases; nucleotides not matched to a gene: 8. This clonotype was counted ten times or more.

The sample consisted of PBMCs, taken before TCRalphabeta/CD19-depleted stem cell transplant. The sequence derives from a child under two years old with acute myeloid leukemia, due to receive a stem cell transplant. The chain uses TRBV20-1 and TRBJ1-4; the match to TRBD1 covers 7 bases. CDR3 in DNA: TGCAGTGCTAGAGGGGCGGCAGGGGGTGCAACTAATGAAAAACTGTTTTTT. Protein product: CSARGAAGGATNEKLFF.